The rows below give T cell receptor beta chains drawn from one sample of a study of shared clonotypes between healthy human individuals. Sequenced by immunoSEQ multiplex PCR; TCRdb stores in-frame clones only, minus some. The sample carries about 2.4 million clones, just over 90% recorded once. Sequenced material: naive CD4+ T cells sorted from blood. The receptors shown here come from a man between 18 and 35 years old in good health. The CDR3 runs from the conserved cysteine through the conserved F or W. D genes are given only for firm matches. Rows may omit the clone size; those that give it use once, few, many or a size class.

v_gene: TRBV6-5
j_gene: TRBJ2-5
abundance: few
d_gene: NA
CDR3aa: CASSYGRETQYF
CDR3nt: TGTGCCAGCAGTTACGGGAGAGAGACCCAGTACTTC

v_gene: TRBV12-5
j_gene: TRBJ2-2
abundance: NA
d_gene: NA
CDR3aa: CASGLLTGANTGELFF
CDR3nt: TGTGCTAGTGGTTTGTTAACCGGGGCAAACACCGGGGAGCTGTTTTTT

v_gene: TRBV4-1
j_gene: TRBJ1-5
abundance: NA
d_gene: NA
CDR3aa: CASSQEADFWQPQHF
CDR3nt: TGCGCCAGCAGCCAAGAGGCGGATTTCTGGCAGCCCCAGCATTTT

v_gene: TRBV5-5
j_gene: TRBJ2-7
abundance: NA
d_gene: NA
CDR3aa: CASSFEGPYEQYF
CDR3nt: TGTGCCAGCAGCTTCGAGGGGCCCTACGAGCAGTACTTC

v_gene: TRBV7-6
j_gene: TRBJ2-5
abundance: NA
d_gene: NA
CDR3aa: CASSLRAVQETQYF
CDR3nt: TGTGCCAGCAGCTTAAGAGCGGTTCAAGAGACCCAGTACTTC

v_gene: TRBV5-5
j_gene: TRBJ1-1
abundance: NA
d_gene: NA
CDR3aa: CASSLLEMGTEAFF
CDR3nt: TGTGCCAGCAGCTTGTTGGAGATGGGCACTGAAGCTTTCTTT

v_gene: TRBV11-2
j_gene: TRBJ2-1
abundance: NA
d_gene: TRBD2
CDR3aa: CASSLGLAGVYNEQFF
CDR3nt: TGTGCCAGCAGCTTAGGACTAGCGGGAGTCTACAATGAGCAGTTCTTC

v_gene: TRBV5-1
j_gene: TRBJ2-2
abundance: once
d_gene: NA
CDR3aa: CASSLNRQNTGELFF
CDR3nt: TGCGCCAGCAGCTTGAACAGGCAGAACACCGGGGAGCTGTTTTTT

v_gene: TRBV19
j_gene: TRBJ1-1
abundance: NA
d_gene: TRBD1
CDR3aa: CASSRDRANTEAFF
CDR3nt: TGTGCCAGTAGCCGGGACAGGGCGAACACTGAAGCTTTCTTT

v_gene: TRBV18
j_gene: TRBJ2-2
abundance: NA
d_gene: NA
CDR3aa: CASSLDVGELFF
CDR3nt: TGTGCCAGCTCACTGGACGTCGGGGAGCTGTTTTTT

v_gene: TRBV30
j_gene: TRBJ2-7
abundance: NA
d_gene: NA
CDR3aa: CAWSVRPYEQYF
CDR3nt: TGTGCCTGGAGTGTTAGGCCCTACGAGCAGTACTTC

v_gene: TRBV28
j_gene: TRBJ1-5
abundance: NA
d_gene: TRBD1
CDR3aa: CASSSGQAGFQPQHF
CDR3nt: TGTGCCAGCAGTTCCGGACAGGCCGGTTTTCAGCCCCAGCATTTT

v_gene: TRBV28
j_gene: TRBJ1-5
abundance: NA
d_gene: TRBD1
CDR3aa: CASSFDRASNQPQHF
CDR3nt: TGTGCCAGCAGTTTCGACAGGGCGAGCAATCAGCCCCAGCATTTT

v_gene: TRBV5-1
j_gene: TRBJ2-7
abundance: NA
d_gene: TRBD2
CDR3aa: CASSQVAGGPYEQYF
CDR3nt: TGCGCCAGCAGCCAAGTAGCGGGAGGGCCCTACGAGCAGTACTTC

v_gene: TRBV19
j_gene: TRBJ1-3
abundance: NA
d_gene: NA
CDR3aa: CASSRPGWNTIYF
CDR3nt: TGTGCCAGTAGTAGACCAGGTTGGAACACCATATATTTT

v_gene: TRBV5-1
j_gene: TRBJ2-7
abundance: NA
d_gene: TRBD2
CDR3aa: CASSALAGAYEQYF
CDR3nt: TGCGCCAGCAGCGCCCTAGCGGGAGCATACGAGCAGTACTTC

v_gene: TRBV5-1
j_gene: TRBJ2-3
abundance: NA
d_gene: TRBD1
CDR3aa: CASSPGTERADTQYF
CDR3nt: TGCGCCAGCAGCCCCGGGACAGAAAGAGCAGATACGCAGTATTTT

v_gene: TRBV27
j_gene: TRBJ1-2
abundance: few
d_gene: NA
CDR3aa: CASSLMGRNGGYTF
CDR3nt: TGTGCCAGCAGTTTAATGGGGCGGAATGGTGGCTACACCTTC

v_gene: TRBV5-6
j_gene: TRBJ1-6
abundance: NA
d_gene: TRBD1
CDR3aa: CASSLADRENSPLHF
CDR3nt: TGTGCCAGCAGTCTTGCCGACAGGGAAAATTCACCCCTCCACTTT

v_gene: TRBV10-2
j_gene: TRBJ2-1
abundance: few
d_gene: TRBD2
CDR3aa: CASRDAGVSYNEQFF
CDR3nt: TGCGCCAGCAGAGACGCGGGAGTCTCCTACAATGAGCAGTTCTTC

v_gene: TRBV13
j_gene: TRBJ2-7
abundance: NA
d_gene: TRBD1
CDR3aa: CASSRLYTGTGGYEQYF
CDR3nt: TGTGCCAGCAGCCGCCTATATACCGGGACAGGGGGCTACGAGCAGTACTTC

v_gene: TRBV2
j_gene: TRBJ1-5
abundance: NA
d_gene: NA
CDR3aa: CASSPTGTSNQPQHF
CDR3nt: TGTGCCAGCAGCCCGACAGGAACTAGCAATCAGCCCCAGCATTTT

v_gene: TRBV7-8
j_gene: TRBJ1-4
abundance: NA
d_gene: NA
CDR3aa: CASSTATGTGEKLFF
CDR3nt: TGTGCCAGCAGCACCGCCACAGGCACGGGGGAAAAACTGTTTTTT

v_gene: TRBV11-2
j_gene: TRBJ2-5
abundance: NA
d_gene: NA
CDR3aa: CASSLERQETQYF
CDR3nt: TGTGCCAGCAGCTTAGAGCGCCAAGAGACCCAGTACTTC

v_gene: TRBV5-3
j_gene: TRBJ1-6
abundance: once
d_gene: NA
CDR3aa: CARSLAGPYNSPLHF
CDR3nt: TGTGCCAGAAGCTTGGCCGGACCCTATAATTCACCCCTCCACTTT

v_gene: TRBV5-1
j_gene: TRBJ2-3
abundance: once
d_gene: TRBD1
CDR3aa: CASSVDRGTDTQYF
CDR3nt: TGCGCCAGCAGCGTAGACAGGGGCACAGATACGCAGTATTTT